This T cell receptor beta chain was identified during a study of early T cells in non-severe SARS-CoV-2 infection (dated by TCRdb to 2020 to 2023). Regarding the study in general: TCR sequencing used bulk RNA from unsorted whole blood, so alpha and beta chains could not be paired. The research as a whole found: VDJdb matching was skewed toward anti-spike CD8 responses and likely underestimated virus-specific expansions by missing private and CD4 specificities.

This clonotype has at least ten counts. The antigen this receptor binds is unknown. The input lacks base qualities; no much larger clone sits a single base away. The study was a case-control design nested within a healthcare worker cohort in London, UK, with weekly nasopharyngeal swab PCR tests and blood sampling. Between 23 and 31 March 2020, the week of the UK lockdown, healthcare workers were enrolled and then followed up weekly for as long as 16 weeks. Libraries were made using 5' RACE. These reads were obtained on a NextSeq 500. In the TCR library protocol, unique molecular identifiers were attached to individual cDNA molecules to correct for PCR bias and sequencing error. Both TCR alpha and beta chains were sequenced, and tight co-correlation was observed between alpha and beta sequence abundances in each sample. The paper's data handling went like this. Decombinator V4 was used to annotate the V gene, J gene and CDR3 of the TCR sequences. Expanded TCRs were defined as changing significantly between any two time points under a Poisson model with p below 0.0001. TCR abundances were normalised to the total number of TCRs sequenced per sample and expressed as counts per million. TRAV1-2 paired with TRAJ12, TRAJ20 or TRAJ33 defined MAIT TCRs, while TRAV10 paired with TRAJ18 defined iNKT TCRs. VDJdb, accessed 1 November 2021, was searched for CMV, EBV and SARS-CoV-2 annotated TCRs, with TCRs annotated for multiple antigens excluded. TCRdb reprocessing: public reads trimmed at Q25 with fastp, clones called with MiXCR, in-frame beta chains kept. Each entry merges the rows of one CDR3 protein and shows their most common DNA and genes. Here the V and J calls rest on TCRdb's processing, not on the authors' analysis. Across this sample there are more than 60,000 distinct CDR3 sequences, with over 10% seen only once. Of the sample, about 6.1% falls within the top ten clones.

Inclusive of the bounding cysteine and phenylalanine, the CDR3 is 15 residues long. Only CDR3 DNA is held: 45 bases, read in frame from base 1. Reading the germline V gene gives CDR1 SNHLY and CDR2 FYNNEI. Trimming removed 4 bases from V and 6 bases from J; the gene matches leave 8 bases unexplained. The V gene is TRBV2 and the J gene is TRBJ2-3, with 9 bases aligning to TRBD2. Input material: whole blood. This clonotype was sampled from an adult who was a healthcare worker with PCR-confirmed SARS-CoV-2 infection or an uninfected control (not recorded which). CDR3 sequence: CASSASGGIRDTQYF. The nucleotides are TGTGCCAGCAGTGCCAGCGGGGGGATCCGCGATACGCAGTATTTT.